The 11 T cell receptor beta chains below all came from one sample that was sequenced in a study of T cells in Graves' hyperthyroidism and ophthalmopathy. Amplification targeted TCR beta CDR3 regions from RNA transcripts. First-round RT-PCR targeting the TCR CDR3 was performed with the HTBI primer set. TCRdb used MiXCR to reprocess the multiplex PCR reads, holding one entry per CDR3 protein. The sample consists of 500,000 to 800,000 distinct CDR3 sequences, less than 45% of them appearing once. Sequenced: peripheral blood or thyroid tissue (not recorded which). Receptors were obtained from an adult man with Graves' disease, either hyperthyroidism or ophthalmopathy (not recorded which).

DNA for the CDR3: TGTGCCACCAGTGACGCCCAGGGGGCCGCCGGGGAGCTGTTTTTT. Translated, it gives CATSDAQGAAGELFF. This chain connects TRBV24-1 to TRBJ2-2, with 8 bases matching TRBD1. J gave up 6 bases and V 4 bases, and 6 bases lay outside the gene matches. The CDR3 runs 15 residues. Germline values: CDR1 KGHDR, CDR2 SFDVKD.

The chain employs TRBV24-1 and TRBJ1-1; no definite D call. CDR1 is KGHDR and CDR2 is SFDVKD in the germline V gene. V lost 7 bases and J 3 bases, leaving 8 bases between the germline ends. The CDR3 runs to 12 residues. CDR3 in amino acids: CATRTVDTEAFF. The CDR3 nucleotides are TGTGCCACCAGGACGGTCGACACTGAAGCTTTCTTT.

This clonotype has a count of ten or more. The chain has TRBV29-1 and TRBJ1-1; D is ambiguous. CDR3 length: 11 residues. Per germline, CDR1 SQVTM and CDR2 ANQGSEA. Trimming took off 4 bases at V and 5 bases at J, with 8 bases between the two ends. For the CDR3, the DNA is TGCAGCGTTGCGGCGGTGACTGAAGCTTTCTTT. It is translated as CSVAAVTEAFF.

Regarding this clonotype: It may be a read error: a sequence one base away is much more abundant. The chain recombines TRBV29-1 with TRBJ1-5; maybe TRBD1 (5 bases). This CDR3 is built from 16 residues. Germline V gene sequence: CDR1 SQVTM, CDR2 ANQGSEA. V was pared by 7 bases and J by 3 bases, with 22 bases between. The DNA for the CDR3 is TGCAGCGCAGATAAGGGGAACCCTCATAACAATCAGCCCCAGCATTTT. Amino acid sequence: CSADKGNPHNNQPQHF.

In its sample, this clonotype was seen a few times. This chain connects TRBV9 to TRBJ1-6; perhaps TRBD1 as D (6 bases). V was cut by 5 bases and J by 10 bases, with 19 bases left in between. The germline gives CDR1 SGDLS, CDR2 YYNGEE. This CDR3 spans 15 amino acids. The CDR3 is CASSLNVGGDSPLHF. As DNA, the CDR3 is TGTGCCAGCAGTTTAAACGTTGGGGGCGACTCACCCCTCCACTTT.

This clonotype was found a few times. The V gene is TRBV10-3, the J gene TRBJ1-2; TRBD1 agrees at 7 bases. The CDR3 runs 17 residues. Germline-derived CDR1 and CDR2 are ENHRY and SYGVKD. The V segment lost 6 bases and the J segment 0 bases; nucleotides outside the gene matches: 13. CDR3 amino acids: CAIRRDRKPRTNYGYTF. The CDR3 nucleotides read TGTGCCATCAGACGGGACAGAAAACCCCGAACTAACTATGGCTACACCTTC.

V usage is TRBV24-1 and J usage is TRBJ2-2, with unresolved D. Trimming left V 0 bases short and J 1 base short, with 5 bases between. This CDR3 spans 15 amino acids. Germline V CDR1 and CDR2: KGHDR, SFDVKD. CDR3 in DNA: TGTGCCACCAGTGATTTGATCAGGAACACCGGGGAGCTGTTTTTT. Amino acid sequence: CATSDLIRNTGELFF.

This clonotype turned up a few times. The V call is TRBV19, the J call TRBJ1-4, with TRBD1 matching 10 bases. CDR3 length: 12 residues. Germline lookup yields CDR1 LNHDA and CDR2 SQIVND (reference sequence). V lost 5 bases to trimming and J lost 14 bases; unmatched junction nucleotides: 5. CDR3 sequence (DNA): TGTGCCAGTAGTCCGGACAGGGGGTTTCTGTTTTTT. It is translated as CASSPDRGFLFF.

This clonotype was counted at least ten times. V usage is TRBV20-1 and J usage is TRBJ2-7; 7 bases match TRBD1. From germline, CDR1 is DFQATT and CDR2 SNEGSKA (reference sequence). The V segment lost 1 base and the J segment 8 bases; nucleotides outside the gene matches: 5. CDR3 length equals 12 residues. The CDR3 spells CSARAGQEKQYF. Written as DNA, the CDR3 is TGCAGTGCTAGAGCCGGACAGGAAAAGCAGTACTTC.

The chain carries TRBV29-1 and TRBJ1-1, with unresolved D. Between the trimmed V and J ends, which lost 5 bases and 0 bases, there was a span of 13 bases. The CDR3 length is 14 residues. Germline V gene data show CDR1 as SQVTM and CDR2 as ANQGSEA. The CDR3 bases are TGCAGCGTTACCAGGTTGAGTATGAACACTGAAGCTTTCTTT. Its protein is CSVTRLSMNTEAFF.

This rearrangement joins TRBV20-1 to TRBJ2-7; either TRBD1 or TRBD2 may supply D (5 bases each). The CDR3 extends over 14 amino acids. Germline V gene sequence: CDR1 DFQATT, CDR2 SNEGSKA (reference sequence). V lost 6 bases and J 3 bases, leaving 18 bases between the germline ends. The CDR3 DNA reads TGCAGTGCCATCAGAGACCGGGACGACTACGAGCAGTACTTC. Amino acids: CSAIRDRDDYEQYF.